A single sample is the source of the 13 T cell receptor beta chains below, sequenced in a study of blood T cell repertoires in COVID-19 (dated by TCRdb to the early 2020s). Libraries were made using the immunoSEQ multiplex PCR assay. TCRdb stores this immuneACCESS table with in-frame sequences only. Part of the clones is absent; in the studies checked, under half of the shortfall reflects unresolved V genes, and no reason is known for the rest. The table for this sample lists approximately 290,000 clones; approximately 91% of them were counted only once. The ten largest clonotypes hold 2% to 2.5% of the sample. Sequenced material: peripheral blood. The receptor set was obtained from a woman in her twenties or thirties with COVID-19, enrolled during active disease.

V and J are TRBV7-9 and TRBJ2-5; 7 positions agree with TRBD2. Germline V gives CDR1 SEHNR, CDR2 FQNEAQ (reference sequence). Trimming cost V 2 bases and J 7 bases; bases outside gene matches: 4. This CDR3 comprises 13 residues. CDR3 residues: CASSLTSEGTQYF. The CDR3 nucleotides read TGTGCCAGCAGCTTAACTAGCGAGGGGACCCAGTACTTC.

CDR3 coding DNA: TGTGCCAGCAGTTCGACTTCACGCCCAGAATCTGAAGCTTTCTTT. It encodes CASSSTSRPESEAFF. The chain is built from TRBV6-5 and TRBJ1-1; D remains unclear. The CDR3 totals 15 residues. The ends were cut back, 4 bases at V and 6 bases at J, with 18 bases in the middle. Looked up from germline, CDR1 is MNHEY and CDR2 is SVGAGI.

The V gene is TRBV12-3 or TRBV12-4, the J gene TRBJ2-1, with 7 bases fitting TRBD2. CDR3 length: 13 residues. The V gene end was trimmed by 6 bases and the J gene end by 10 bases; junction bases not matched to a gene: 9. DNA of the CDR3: TGTGCCAGCAGCCCCATTTCCGGGGGGGAGCAGTTCTTC. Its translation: CASSPISGGEQFF.

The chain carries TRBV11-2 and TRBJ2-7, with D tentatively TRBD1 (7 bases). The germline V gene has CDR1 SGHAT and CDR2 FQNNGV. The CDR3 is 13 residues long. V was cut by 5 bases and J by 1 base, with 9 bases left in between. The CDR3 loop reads CASSAGGSYEQYF. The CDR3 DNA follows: TGTGCCAGCAGCGCAGGGGGGTCCTACGAGCAGTACTTC.

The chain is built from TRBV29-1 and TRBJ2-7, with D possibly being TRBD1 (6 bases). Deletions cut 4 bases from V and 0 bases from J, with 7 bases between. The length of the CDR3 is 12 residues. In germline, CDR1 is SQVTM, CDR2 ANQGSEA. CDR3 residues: CSVGGPSYEQYF. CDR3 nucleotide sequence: TGCAGCGTTGGGGGGCCCTCCTACGAGCAGTACTTC.

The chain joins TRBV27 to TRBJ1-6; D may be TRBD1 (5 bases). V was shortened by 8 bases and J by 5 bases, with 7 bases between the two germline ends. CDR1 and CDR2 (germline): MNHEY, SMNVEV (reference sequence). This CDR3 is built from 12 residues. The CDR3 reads CASGANNSPLHF. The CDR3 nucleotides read TGTGCCAGCGGGGCTAATAATTCACCCCTCCACTTT.

The CDR3 DNA sequence: TGTGCCAGCGGACTAGCGCACACAGATACGCAGTATTTT. It encodes CASGLAHTDTQYF. V is TRBV12-3 or TRBV12-4 and J is TRBJ2-3; TRBD2 matches 9 bases. The J segment lost 2 bases and the V segment lost 8 bases, leaving 2 bases of the junction unmatched. The CDR3 is 13 residues long.

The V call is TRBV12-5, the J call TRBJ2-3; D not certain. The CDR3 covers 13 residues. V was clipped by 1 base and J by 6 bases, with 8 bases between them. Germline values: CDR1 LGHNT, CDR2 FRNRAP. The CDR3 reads CASGLEKEDTQYF. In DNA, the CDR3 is TGTGCTAGTGGTTTGGAAAAGGAGGATACGCAGTATTTT.

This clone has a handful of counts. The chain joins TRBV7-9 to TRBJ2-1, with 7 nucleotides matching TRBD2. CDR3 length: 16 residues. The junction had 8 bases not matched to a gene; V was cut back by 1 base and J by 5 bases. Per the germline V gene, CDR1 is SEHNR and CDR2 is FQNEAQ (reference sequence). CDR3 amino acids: CASSLGVSGSNNEQFF. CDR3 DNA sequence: TGTGCCAGCAGCTTAGGCGTTAGCGGGTCTAACAATGAGCAGTTCTTC.

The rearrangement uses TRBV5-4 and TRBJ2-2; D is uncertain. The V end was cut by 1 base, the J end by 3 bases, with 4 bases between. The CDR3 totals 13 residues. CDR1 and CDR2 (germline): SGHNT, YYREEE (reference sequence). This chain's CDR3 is CASSLRYTGELFF. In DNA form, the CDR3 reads TGTGCCAGCAGCTTGCGGTACACCGGGGAGCTGTTTTTT.

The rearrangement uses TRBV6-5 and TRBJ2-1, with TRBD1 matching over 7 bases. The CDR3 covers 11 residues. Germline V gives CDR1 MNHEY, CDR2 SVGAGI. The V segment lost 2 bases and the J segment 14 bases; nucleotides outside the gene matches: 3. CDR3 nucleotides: TGTGCCAGCAGTTACCTGGGACAGAAGTTCTTC. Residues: CASSYLGQKFF.

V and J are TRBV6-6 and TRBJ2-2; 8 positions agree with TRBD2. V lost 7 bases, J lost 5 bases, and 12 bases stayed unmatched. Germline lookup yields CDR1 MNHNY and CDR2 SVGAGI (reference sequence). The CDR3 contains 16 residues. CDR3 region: CASTPRAAGDTGELFF. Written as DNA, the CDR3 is TGTGCCAGCACCCCCCGGGCAGCGGGAGATACCGGGGAGCTGTTTTTT.

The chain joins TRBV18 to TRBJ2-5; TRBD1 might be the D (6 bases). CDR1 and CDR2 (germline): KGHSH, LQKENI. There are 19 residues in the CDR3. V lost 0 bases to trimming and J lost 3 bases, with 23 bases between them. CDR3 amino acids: CASSPPNRVDYLFEETQYF. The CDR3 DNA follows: TGTGCCAGCTCACCACCGAACAGGGTTGATTATCTTTTTGAAGAGACCCAGTACTTC. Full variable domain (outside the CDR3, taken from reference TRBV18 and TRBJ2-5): NAGVMQNPRHLVRRRGQEARLRCSPMKGHSHVYWYRQLPEEGLKFMVYLQKENIIDESGMPKERFSAEFPKEGPSILRIQQVVRGDSAAYFCASSPPNRVDYLFEETQYFGPGTRLLVL.